This T cell receptor beta chain was documented in a study of blood T cell repertoires in COVID-19. Measured with immunoSEQ multiplex PCR; TCRdb has only the in-frame clones, and not every one. Of about 300,000 clones in the sample, roughly 85% were seen once. Trimming removed 0 bases at V and 6 bases at J, with 9 bases between. The germline V gene has CDR1 SGDLS and CDR2 YYNGEE. The CDR3 totals 13 residues. The J gene is TRBJ1-1, the V gene TRBV9, with unresolved D. What was sequenced was PBMCs or T cells enriched from blood (not recorded which). The TCR originated in a woman aged 45-65 years who had recovered from COVID-19. The CDR3 DNA is TGTGCCAGCAGCGTAGAAAGGGAGTCTGAAGCTTTCTTT. Translated, it gives CASSVERESEAFF.